A selection of T cell receptor beta chains follows, all from one sample in a study of blood T cell repertoires in COVID-19. Using immunoSEQ multiplex PCR, the repertoire was profiled, and TCRdb retains in-frame clones only, with some absent. The data hold roughly 190,000 clones, with 90% observed a single time. The source material was peripheral blood. Receptors originate from a man over 45 with acute or convalescent COVID-19. The CDR3 runs from the conserved cysteine through the conserved F or W. A D gene is named only where the DNA matches it firmly. Expanded clones are given a class, and other clones once, few, many or no size at all.

clone_size,v_call,j_call,d_call,cdr3_aa,cdr3_nt
once,TRBV27,TRBJ2-7,TRBD2,CASSLTGGTYEQYF,TGTGCCAGCAGTTTAACGGGAGGAACCTACGAGCAGTACTTC
.,TRBV6-6,TRBJ2-7,TRBD2,CASSQTSGHYEQYF,TGTGCCAGCAGCCAGACTAGCGGCCACTACGAGCAGTACTTC
.,TRBV5-1,TRBJ2-5,.,CASSLAYSVQETQYF,TGCGCCAGCAGCTTGGCCTATAGCGTTCAAGAGACCCAGTACTTC
.,TRBV24-1,TRBJ1-3,.,CATSVGGDGNTIYF,TGTGCCACCAGTGTTGGAGGAGATGGAAACACCATATATTTT
.,TRBV4-3,TRBJ2-2,TRBD2,CASSQETPLAGGYTGELFF,TGCGCCAGCAGCCAAGAAACCCCCCTAGCGGGGGGATACACCGGGGAGCTGTTTTTT
.,TRBV6-6,TRBJ1-5,.,CASSLDPGLRNQPQHF,TGTGCCAGCAGCCTAGACCCGGGACTAAGAAATCAGCCCCAGCATTTT
.,TRBV5-4,TRBJ2-3,.,CADHGDTDTQYF,TGTGCCGACCACGGGGACACAGATACGCAGTATTTT
.,TRBV19,TRBJ2-5,TRBD1,CASSPGQAFETQYF,TGTGCCAGTAGTCCCGGACAGGCGTTTGAGACCCAGTACTTC
few,TRBV27,TRBJ1-1,.,CASTPQGNTEAFF,TGTGCCAGTACCCCTCAGGGGAACACTGAAGCTTTCTTT
.,TRBV28,TRBJ2-7,.,CASSFQGRNEQYF,TGTGCCAGCAGTTTTCAGGGTCGGAACGAGCAGTACTTC
.,TRBV28,TRBJ2-4,.,CASREELENIQYF,TGTGCCAGCAGAGAAGAGTTGGAAAACATTCAGTACTTC
few,TRBV7-9,TRBJ1-1,.,CASRRTDTEAFF,TGTGCCAGCCGGAGGACGGACACTGAAGCTTTCTTT
.,TRBV18,TRBJ2-3,TRBD2,CASSKSGGSTDTQYF,TGTGCCAGCTCAAAGAGCGGGGGCAGCACAGATACGCAGTATTTT
.,TRBV4-1,TRBJ2-1,TRBD2,CASSQVSTSGYNEQFF,TGCGCCAGCAGCCAAGTATCGACTAGCGGCTACAATGAGCAGTTCTTC
.,TRBV2,TRBJ2-7,TRBD1,CASRVRTGGEQYF,TGTGCCAGCAGGGTTCGGACAGGGGGCGAGCAGTACTTC
.,TRBV29-1,TRBJ2-1,TRBD2,CSGDGTSGYNEQFF,TGCAGCGGGGACGGGACTAGCGGGTACAATGAGCAGTTCTTC
few,TRBV6-2/TRBV6-3,TRBJ1-2,.,CASSPDRYGYTF,TGTGCCAGCAGCCCCGACAGGTATGGCTACACCTTC
.,TRBV4-3,TRBJ1-5,TRBD1,CASSQGQGRGQPQHF,TGCGCCAGCAGCCAGGGACAGGGAAGAGGTCAGCCCCAGCATTTT
.,TRBV2,TRBJ2-7,TRBD2,CASSAEGGSYEQYF,TGTGCCAGCAGTGCGGAGGGCGGGAGTTACGAGCAGTACTTC
.,TRBV21-1,TRBJ1-1,.,CASSKWGDRMMNTEAFF,TGTGCCAGCAGCAAATGGGGAGACAGGATGATGAACACTGAAGCTTTCTTT
.,TRBV5-4,TRBJ2-2,TRBD1,CASSFGRTGRTGELFF,TGTGCCAGCAGCTTTGGTCGGACAGGGCGGACCGGGGAGCTGTTTTTT
.,TRBV28,TRBJ2-2,.,CASSLGVWRGGELFF,TGTGCCAGCAGTTTAGGGGTTTGGCGGGGCGGGGAGCTGTTTTTT
.,TRBV24-1,TRBJ2-5,TRBD1,CATSGQGARRQETQYF,TGTGCCACCAGTGGACAGGGGGCGCGAAGGCAAGAGACCCAGTACTTC
.,TRBV27,TRBJ1-5,TRBD1,CASSLQGQLHF,TGTGCCAGCAGTTTACAGGGACAGTTGCATTTT
.,TRBV19,TRBJ1-5,.,CASSMESYYSNQPQHF,TGTGCCAGTAGTATGGAATCGTACTATAGCAATCAGCCCCAGCATTTT
.,TRBV4-3,TRBJ1-1,TRBD1,CASSQGVGQGNTEAFF,TGCGCCAGCAGCCAAGGAGTAGGACAGGGGAACACTGAAGCTTTCTTT
.,TRBV19,TRBJ1-2,.,CASSIWTGFGYGYTF,TGTGCCAGTAGTATCTGGACTGGATTCGGCTATGGCTACACCTTC
.,TRBV10-2,TRBJ2-5,TRBD2,CASSETGLAGAETQYF,TGCGCCAGCAGTGAGACCGGCTTAGCGGGAGCTGAGACCCAGTACTTC
.,TRBV28,TRBJ1-1,TRBD1,CASGPRDRGRYAEAFF,TGTGCCAGCGGACCCCGGGACAGGGGGCGGTACGCTGAAGCTTTCTTT
once,TRBV7-2,TRBJ2-1,.,CASSLVGGASYNEQFF,TGTGCCAGCAGCTTAGTGGGCGGGGCGTCCTACAATGAGCAGTTCTTC
.,TRBV18,TRBJ1-1,.,CASSPAQMNTEAFF,TGTGCCAGCTCACCAGCTCAGATGAACACTGAAGCTTTCTTT
.,TRBV19,TRBJ1-6,.,CASSIRGAHSPLHF,TGTGCCAGTAGTATTCGGGGGGCACATTCACCCCTCCACTTT
.,TRBV4-1,TRBJ1-1,.,CASSTGMNTEAFF,TGCGCCAGCTCGACAGGCATGAACACTGAAGCTTTCTTT
.,TRBV9,TRBJ2-7,TRBD2,CASSEQRLARSYEQYF,TGTGCCAGCAGCGAACAAAGACTAGCTCGGTCCTACGAGCAGTACTTC
.,TRBV25-1,TRBJ2-1,.,CASSRASSYNEQFF,TGTGCCAGCAGCAGAGCGAGCTCCTACAATGAGCAGTTCTTC
.,TRBV28,TRBJ1-5,.,CVSSPQSPNQPQHF,TGTGTCAGCAGTCCGCAGTCTCCCAATCAGCCCCAGCATTTT
.,TRBV28,TRBJ1-2,TRBD1,CASISGGADYGYTF,TGTGCCAGCATTTCAGGGGGCGCGGACTATGGCTACACCTTC
.,TRBV11-1,TRBJ1-1,.,CASSLGAGRTEAFF,TGTGCCAGCAGCTTAGGTGCGGGGCGCACTGAAGCTTTCTTT
.,TRBV9,TRBJ2-2,TRBD2,CASSASGSVVTGELFF,TGTGCCAGCAGCGCTAGCGGGAGTGTTGTAACCGGGGAGCTGTTTTTT
.,TRBV18,TRBJ2-2,.,CASSPASTLHTGELFF,TGTGCCAGCTCACCAGCTAGTACGCTACACACCGGGGAGCTGTTTTTT
.,TRBV14,TRBJ2-5,.,CASSRTQETQYF,TGTGCCAGCAGCCGGACACAAGAGACCCAGTACTTC
.,TRBV20-1,TRBJ1-2,TRBD1,CSAGTDYGYTF,TGCAGTGCTGGGACAGACTATGGCTACACCTTC
.,TRBV3-1/TRBV3-2,TRBJ2-2,TRBD1,CASSPYGTDLQTGELFF,TGTGCCAGCAGTCCATATGGGACAGATCTTCAGACCGGGGAGCTGTTTTTT
.,TRBV4-1,TRBJ2-3,.,CASSHGGSPDTQYF,TGCGCCAGCAGCCATGGAGGGTCCCCAGATACGCAGTATTTT
.,TRBV28,TRBJ1-4,TRBD1,CASSFRTGGGEKLFF,TGTGCCAGCAGTTTTCGGACAGGGGGTGGTGAAAAACTGTTTTTT
.,TRBV5-6,TRBJ2-2,TRBD2,CASSLRLAGGFTGELFF,TGTGCCAGCAGCTTGAGACTAGCGGGGGGCTTCACCGGGGAGCTGTTTTTT
once,TRBV29-1,TRBJ1-2,TRBD1,CSVGTGDLYWGYTF,TGCAGCGTTGGGACAGGGGATCTATACTGGGGCTACACCTTC
.,TRBV15,TRBJ1-5,.,CATSREGVQPQHF,TGTGCCACCAGCAGAGAGGGAGTACAGCCCCAGCATTTT
.,TRBV5-1,TRBJ1-1,TRBD1,CASSSQGLTEAFF,TGCGCCAGCAGCTCACAGGGGCTGACTGAAGCTTTCTTT
.,TRBV6-6,TRBJ1-4,.,CASSYRQANEKLFF,TGTGCCAGCAGTTACAGGCAGGCTAATGAAAAACTGTTTTTT
.,TRBV9,TRBJ2-3,.,CASSEAVGLRGTQYF,TGTGCCAGCAGCGAGGCCGTTGGGCTCAGGGGTACGCAGTATTTT